Listed here is a single T cell receptor (beta chain). As yet, its antigen is unknown. The ends lost 0 bases at V and 2 bases at J; junction bases unmatched: 11. The CDR3 has 20 residues. Germline CDR1 reads LGHNT; CDR2 reads FRNRAP. This specimen comes from a study of cytomegalovirus exposure and HLA in healthy donors. Regarding the study as a whole: Earlier analysis found most TCR beta V segments productive about 87% or about 30% of the time. Reported findings show TCR beta sequences accurately forecast HLA-A and HLA-B alleles in most subjects.

Primers for the PCR totalled 60 Vbeta and 13 Jbeta. Sequencing was performed with immunoSEQ multiplex PCR; in TCRdb, only in-frame clones are kept and a portion is missing. The repertoire table contains 170,000 or so clones. The V gene is TRBV12-5, the J gene TRBJ2-6, with 9 bases that match TRBD1. Specimen: PBMCs. This clonotype was sampled from a man under 40 in good health and CMV-seronegative. CDR3 amino acids: CASGLVLRWTGATGANVLTF. In nucleotides, the CDR3 is TGTGCTAGTGGTTTGGTACTAAGGTGGACAGGGGCCACTGGGGCCAACGTCCTGACTTTC.